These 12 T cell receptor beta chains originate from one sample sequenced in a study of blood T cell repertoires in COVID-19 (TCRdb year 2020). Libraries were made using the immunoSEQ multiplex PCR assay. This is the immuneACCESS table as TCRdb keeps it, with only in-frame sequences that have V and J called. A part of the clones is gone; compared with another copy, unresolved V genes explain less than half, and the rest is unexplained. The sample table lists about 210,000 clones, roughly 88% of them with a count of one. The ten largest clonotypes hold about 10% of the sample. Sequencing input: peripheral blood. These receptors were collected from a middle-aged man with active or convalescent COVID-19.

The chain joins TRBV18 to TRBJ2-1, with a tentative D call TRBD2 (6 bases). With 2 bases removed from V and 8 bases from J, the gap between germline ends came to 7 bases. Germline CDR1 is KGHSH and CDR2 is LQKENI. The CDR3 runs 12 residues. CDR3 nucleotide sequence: TGTGCCAGCTCACCATGGGGGGATGAGCAGTTCTTC. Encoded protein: CASSPWGDEQFF.

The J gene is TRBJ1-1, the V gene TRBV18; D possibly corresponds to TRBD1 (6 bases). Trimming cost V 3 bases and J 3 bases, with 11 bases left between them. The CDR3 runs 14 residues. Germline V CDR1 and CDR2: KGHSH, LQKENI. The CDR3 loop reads CASSPIGGDTEAFF. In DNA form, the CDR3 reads TGTGCCAGCTCACCGATAGGGGGGGACACTGAAGCTTTCTTT.

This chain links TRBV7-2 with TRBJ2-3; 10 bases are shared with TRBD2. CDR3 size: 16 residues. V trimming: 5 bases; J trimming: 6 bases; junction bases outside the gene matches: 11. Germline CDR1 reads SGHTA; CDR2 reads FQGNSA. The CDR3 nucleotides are TGTGCCAGCAGCCTCCTCTGGACTAGCGGCCAGGATACGCAGTATTTT. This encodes CASSLLWTSGQDTQYF.

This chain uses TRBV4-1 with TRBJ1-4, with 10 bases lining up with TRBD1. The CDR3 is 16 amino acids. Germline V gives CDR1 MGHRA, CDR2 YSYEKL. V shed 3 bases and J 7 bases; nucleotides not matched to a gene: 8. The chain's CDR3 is CASSHSPGQGSEKLFF. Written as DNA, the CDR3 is TGCGCCAGCAGCCATAGCCCGGGACAGGGGAGTGAAAAACTGTTTTTT.

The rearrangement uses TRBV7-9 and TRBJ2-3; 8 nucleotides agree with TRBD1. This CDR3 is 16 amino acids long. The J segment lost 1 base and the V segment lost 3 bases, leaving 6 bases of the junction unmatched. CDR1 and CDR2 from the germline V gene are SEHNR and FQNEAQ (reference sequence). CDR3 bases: TGTGCCAGCAGCTTCACGACAGGGGCCGGCACAGATACGCAGTATTTT. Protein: CASSFTTGAGTDTQYF.

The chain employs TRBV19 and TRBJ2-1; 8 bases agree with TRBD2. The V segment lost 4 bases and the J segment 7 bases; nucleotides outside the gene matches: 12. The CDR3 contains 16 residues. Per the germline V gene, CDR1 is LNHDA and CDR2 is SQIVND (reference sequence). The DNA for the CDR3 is TGTGCCAGTAGTAACTCCAAGCGGGAGTGGCAAAATGAGCAGTTCTTC. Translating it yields CASSNSKREWQNEQFF. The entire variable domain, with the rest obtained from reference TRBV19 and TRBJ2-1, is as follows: DGGITQSPKYLFRKEGQNVTLSCEQNLNHDAMYWYRQDPGQGLRLIYYSQIVNDFQKGDIAEGYSVSREKKESFPLTVTSAQKNPTAFYLCASSNSKREWQNEQFFGPGTRLTVL.

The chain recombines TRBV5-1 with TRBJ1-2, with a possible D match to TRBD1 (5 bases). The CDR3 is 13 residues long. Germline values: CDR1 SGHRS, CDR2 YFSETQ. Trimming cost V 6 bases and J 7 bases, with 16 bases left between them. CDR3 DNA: TGCGCCAGCAATGGGCAGGGACTAGGTGGCTACACCTTC. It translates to CASNGQGLGGYTF. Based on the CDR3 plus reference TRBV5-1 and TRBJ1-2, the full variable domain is KAGVTQTPRYLIKTRGQQVTLSCSPISGHRSVSWYQQTPGQGLQFLFEYFSETQRNKGNFPGRFSGRQFSNSRSEMNVSTLELGDSALYLCASNGQGLGGYTFGSGTRLTVV.

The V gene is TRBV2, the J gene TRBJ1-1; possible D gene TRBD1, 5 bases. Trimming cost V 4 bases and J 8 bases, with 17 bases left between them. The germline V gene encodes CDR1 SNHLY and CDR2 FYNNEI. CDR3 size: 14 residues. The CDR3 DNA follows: TGTGCCAGCAGTGGGGTCGGTGGGGGGAGAGAAGCTTTCTTT. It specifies CASSGVGGGREAFF.

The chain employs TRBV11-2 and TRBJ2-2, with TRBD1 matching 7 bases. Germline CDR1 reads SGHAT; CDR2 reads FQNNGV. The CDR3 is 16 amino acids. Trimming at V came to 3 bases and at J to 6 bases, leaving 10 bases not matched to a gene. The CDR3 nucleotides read TGTGCCAGCAGCTTCGGTTCAGGGGGTTTATCCGGGGAGCTGTTTTTT. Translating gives CASSFGSGGLSGELFF.

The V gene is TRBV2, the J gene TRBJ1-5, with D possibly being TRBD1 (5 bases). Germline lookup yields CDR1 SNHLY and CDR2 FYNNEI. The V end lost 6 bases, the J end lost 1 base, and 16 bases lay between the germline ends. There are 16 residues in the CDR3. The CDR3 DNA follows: TGTGCCAGCAGCCCTCCAGGGTGGGGAAGCAATCAGCCCCAGCATTTT. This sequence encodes CASSPPGWGSNQPQHF.

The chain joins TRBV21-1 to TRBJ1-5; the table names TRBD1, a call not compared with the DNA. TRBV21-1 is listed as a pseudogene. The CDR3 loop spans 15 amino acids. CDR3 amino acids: CASSITGTGVQPQHF. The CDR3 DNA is TGTGCCAGCAGCATAACCGGGACAGGGGTTCAGCCCCAGCATTTT.

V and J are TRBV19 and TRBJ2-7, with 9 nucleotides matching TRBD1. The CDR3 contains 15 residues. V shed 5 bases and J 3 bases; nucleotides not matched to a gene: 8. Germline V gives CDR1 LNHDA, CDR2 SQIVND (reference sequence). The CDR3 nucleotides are TGTGCCAGTAGTGAGGGGGGACAGGGCAACTACGAGCAGTACTTC. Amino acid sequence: CASSEGGQGNYEQYF.